This TCR beta chain is drawn from a study of blood T cell repertoires in COVID-19. Study context: Researchers got acute and convalescent COVID-19 samples from the United States, Italy and Spain.

In terms of age and location, participants ranged from roughly 18 to 90 years and lived in under 30 US areas. CDR1 MNHEY and CDR2 SMNVEV come from the germline V gene (reference sequence). V lost 8 bases and J lost 3, with 13 bases in between. The CDR3 is 13 residues long. Assay: immunoSEQ multiplex PCR; the TCRdb copy retains only in-frame clones and omits some. The table shows approximately 470,000 clones, with roughly nine tenths occurring only once. This sequence joins TRBV27 and TRBJ1-1; D is ambiguous. This receptor was obtained from a woman aged 18-30 years who had recovered from COVID-19. Sequencing input: PBMCs or T cells enriched from blood (not recorded which). CDR3 loop: CASRSLPYTEAFF. The DNA for the CDR3 is TGTGCCAGCCGGTCACTGCCCTACACTGAAGCTTTCTTT.